This T cell receptor (beta chain) was identified in a study of Ad26.COV2.S vaccination and SARS-CoV-2 variants. Sequencing was performed with immunoSEQ multiplex PCR; in TCRdb, only in-frame clones are kept and a portion is missing. The sample lists some 180,000 clones, approximately 88% occurring once. Regarding this clone: The antigen remains undetermined.

General study findings and limits: Responses of T cells in total may have been underestimated by the TCR breadth and depth analyses. The study found similar non-spike TCR breadth in vaccine and placebo recipients.

Deletions cut 4 bases from V and 0 bases from J, with 6 bases between. Germline V gene sequence: CDR1 SQVTM, CDR2 ANQGSEA. This CDR3 has 12 amino acids. The sequencing here drew on peripheral blood, taken after recovery from COVID-19. The source of this sequence is a human donor who had recovered from COVID-19. The rearrangement uses TRBV29-1 and TRBJ1-1; D call uncertain. CDR3 sequence (DNA): TGCAGCGTTGGTTTTGTGAACACTGAAGCTTTCTTT. Protein: CSVGFVNTEAFF.